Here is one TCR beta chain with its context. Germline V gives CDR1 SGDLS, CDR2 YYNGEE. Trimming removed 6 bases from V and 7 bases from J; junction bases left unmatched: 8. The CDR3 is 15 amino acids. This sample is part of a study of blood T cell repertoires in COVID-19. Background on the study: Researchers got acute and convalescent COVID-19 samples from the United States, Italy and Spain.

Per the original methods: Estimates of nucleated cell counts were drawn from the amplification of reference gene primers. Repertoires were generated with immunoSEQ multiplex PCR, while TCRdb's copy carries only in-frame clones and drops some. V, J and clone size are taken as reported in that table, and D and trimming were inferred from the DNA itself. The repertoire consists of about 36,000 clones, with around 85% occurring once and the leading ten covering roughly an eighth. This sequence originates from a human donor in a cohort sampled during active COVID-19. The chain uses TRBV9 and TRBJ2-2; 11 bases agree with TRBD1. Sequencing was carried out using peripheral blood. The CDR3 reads CASTRDRGTVGELFF. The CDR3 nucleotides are TGTGCCAGCACCCGGGACAGGGGGACGGTCGGGGAGCTGTTTTTT.